The 27 T cell receptor beta chains below come from one sample, sequenced in a study of early T cells in non-severe SARS-CoV-2 infection. TCRdb itself ran the 5' RACE reads through MiXCR, one entry per CDR3 protein. Among tens of thousands of distinct CDR3 sequences, roughly 9% were seen once, and the ten largest hold roughly an eighth. The specimen was whole blood, collected at baseline. The receptors stem from an adult who was a healthcare worker with PCR-confirmed SARS-CoV-2 infection or an uninfected control (not recorded which).

This clonotype was detected ten times or more. This rearrangement joins TRBV20-1 to TRBJ2-1, with 9 bases aligning to TRBD1. The germline gives CDR1 DFQATT, CDR2 SNEGSKA (reference sequence). The CDR3 loop spans 15 amino acids. V shed 5 bases, J shed 4 bases, and the junction held 9 bases outside the gene matches. The CDR3: CSAPLPGQGYNEQFF. CDR3 bases: TGCAGTGCTCCCCTTCCGGGACAGGGTTACAATGAGCAGTTCTTC.

The sample holds a few counts of this clonotype. This rearrangement joins TRBV2 to TRBJ2-3; D might be TRBD2 (5 bases). Between the trimmed V and J ends, which lost 4 bases and 4 bases, there was a span of 6 bases. Looked up from germline, CDR1 is SNHLY and CDR2 is FYNNEI. The CDR3 length is 12 residues. The CDR3 reads CASSVAPDTQYF. CDR3 in DNA: TGTGCCAGCAGTGTAGCGCCAGATACGCAGTATTTT.

The chain carries TRBV2 and TRBJ2-3; D remains unclear. Trimming took 0 bases from V and 9 from J, leaving 13 bases between them. Germline V gives CDR1 SNHLY, CDR2 FYNNEI. The CDR3 sequence is 14 residues long. This CDR3 reads CASSEATYAGTQYF. The CDR3 DNA is TGTGCCAGCAGTGAAGCGACTTACGCCGGGACGCAGTATTTT.

This clonotype was observed at least ten times. V usage is TRBV7-3 and J usage is TRBJ1-1; no definite D call. This CDR3 region has 12 residues. The germline CDR1 and CDR2 sequences are SGHTA and FQGTGA. Between the trimmed V and J ends, which lost 5 bases and 3 bases, there was a span of 7 bases. The CDR3 nucleotides are TGTGCCAGCAGCCAGTATTACACTGAAGCTTTCTTT. As protein: CASSQYYTEAFF.

This clonotype came up a few times. The chain employs TRBV2 and TRBJ1-5, with unresolved D. V was shortened by 4 bases and J by 0 bases, with 7 bases between the two germline ends. Germline V CDR1 and CDR2: SNHLY, FYNNEI. The CDR3 runs 14 residues. CDR3 sequence reads: CASSGVNSNQPQHF. CDR3 coding DNA: TGTGCCAGCAGTGGGGTGAATAGCAATCAGCCCCAGCATTTT. Together with reference TRBV2 and TRBJ1-5, the CDR3 gives the full variable domain: EPEVTQTPSHQVTQMGQEVILRCVPISNHLYFYWYRQILGQKVEFLVSFYNNEISEKSEIFDDQFSVERPDGSNFTLKIRSTKLEDSAMYFCASSGVNSNQPQHFGDGTRLSIL.

The genes are TRBV7-9 and TRBJ2-5; D may be TRBD1 (6 bases). The CDR3 loop spans 14 amino acids. Germline CDR1 reads SEHNR; CDR2 reads FQNEAQ (reference sequence). Trimming stripped 5 bases from V and 5 bases from J, with 15 bases between. In nucleotides, the CDR3 is TGTGCCAGCAGCCTACAGGGAATCCTGGAGACCCAGTACTTC. The encoded protein is CASSLQGILETQYF. The full variable domain, with the rest looked up from reference TRBV7-9 and TRBJ2-5, is DTGVSQNPRHKITKRGQNVTFRCDPISEHNRLYWYRQTLGQGPEFLTYFQNEAQLEKSRLLSDRFSAERPKGSFSTLEIQRTEQGDSAMYLCASSLQGILETQYFGPGTRLLVL.

The chain recombines TRBV7-2 with TRBJ2-1; the D is unclear. The CDR3 totals 13 residues. The V end lost 2 bases, the J end lost 12 bases, and 14 bases lay between the germline ends. The V gene's germline CDR1 is SGHTA and CDR2 FQGNSA. The CDR3, as DNA: TGTGCCAGCAGCTTAAAGTTTCGCGAGAGGCAGTTCTTC. Translated, it gives CASSLKFRERQFF.

Sample share makes this clonotype medium-sized. The chain employs TRBV29-1 and TRBJ1-1; D may be TRBD1 (5 bases). This CDR3 is built from 12 residues. Germline CDR1 reads SQVTM; CDR2 reads ANQGSEA. V was trimmed by 7 bases and J by 5 bases, leaving 14 bases between them. The CDR3 loop reads CSAPSQGTEAFF. The CDR3 bases are TGCAGCGCCCCCTCCCAGGGAACTGAAGCTTTCTTT.

This clonotype was seen more than once but under ten times. The chain has TRBV2 and TRBJ2-1; 13 bases match TRBD2. Germline CDR1 and CDR2: SNHLY and FYNNEI. V trimming: 7 bases; J trimming: 10 bases; junction bases outside the gene matches: 10. CDR3 length equals 15 residues. The CDR3 sequence is CASNEVLAGGNEQFF. The CDR3 DNA follows: TGTGCCAGCAACGAAGTACTAGCGGGAGGGAACGAGCAGTTCTTC.

This clonotype was detected only a few times. The rearrangement uses TRBV5-4 and TRBJ2-3; perhaps D is TRBD1 or TRBD2 (6 bases each). CDR3 length: 17 amino acids. Trimming shortened V by 4 bases and J by 1 base, and 19 bases separated the two germline ends. Per the germline V gene, CDR1 is SGHNT and CDR2 is YYREEE (reference sequence). The DNA of the CDR3 is TGTGCCAGCAGCGCTCAATACGGGGGCAAGGGCACAGATACGCAGTATTTT. Protein: CASSAQYGGKGTDTQYF.

The chain employs TRBV14 and TRBJ1-1; D not resolved. This CDR3 has 13 residues. V was trimmed by 4 bases and J by 3 bases, leaving 9 bases between them. CDR1 SGHDN and CDR2 FVKESK come from the germline V gene. CDR3 bases: TGTGCCAGCAGCCCGGCCCCGCACACTGAAGCTTTCTTT. Encoded protein: CASSPAPHTEAFF.

There are many counts of this clonotype. The V gene is TRBV5-4, the J gene TRBJ1-1; 11 bases are a match to TRBD1. The V segment lost 2 bases and the J segment 2 bases; nucleotides outside the gene matches: 17. The CDR3 is 20 amino acids. The germline gives CDR1 SGHNT, CDR2 YYREEE (reference sequence). CDR3 sequence: CASSFRPDRGLAVPNTEAFF. Written as DNA, the CDR3 is TGTGCCAGCAGCTTTCGTCCGGACAGGGGGCTGGCAGTCCCAAACACTGAAGCTTTCTTT.

This clonotype was found a few times. This sequence joins TRBV2 and TRBJ1-5, with D unclear. V lost 6 bases, J lost 1 base, and 19 bases lay in between. The CDR3 loop spans 17 amino acids. The germline V gene encodes CDR1 SNHLY and CDR2 FYNNEI. The CDR3 loop is CASRELAGGTSNQPQHF. The CDR3 bases are TGTGCCAGCAGAGAGTTGGCAGGAGGTACAAGCAATCAGCCCCAGCATTTT. Looking up the rest from reference TRBV2 and TRBJ1-5 gives the full variable domain: EPEVTQTPSHQVTQMGQEVILRCVPISNHLYFYWYRQILGQKVEFLVSFYNNEISEKSEIFDDQFSVERPDGSNFTLKIRSTKLEDSAMYFCASRELAGGTSNQPQHFGDGTRLSIL.

This clonotype was observed a handful of times. The chain combines TRBV20-1 with TRBJ2-1, with D possibly being TRBD2 (5 bases). The length of the CDR3 is 11 residues. Germline CDR1 and CDR2: DFQATT and SNEGSKA (reference sequence). DNA of the CDR3: TGCAGCTTCCCCCGGGGTAATGAGCAGTTCTTC. Protein sequence: CSFPRGNEQFF.

This clonotype was picked up a small number of times. This CDR3 reads CASSVSLLNEQFF. CDR3 DNA sequence: TGTGCCAGCAGTGTTTCCCTCCTCAATGAGCAGTTCTTC. The chain has TRBV2 and TRBJ2-1; D is ambiguous. The CDR3 sequence is 13 residues long. Trimming cost V 4 bases and J 6 bases, with 10 bases left between them. From germline, CDR1 is SNHLY and CDR2 FYNNEI. Together with reference TRBV2 and TRBJ2-1, the CDR3 gives the full variable domain: EPEVTQTPSHQVTQMGQEVILRCVPISNHLYFYWYRQILGQKVEFLVSFYNNEISEKSEIFDDQFSVERPDGSNFTLKIRSTKLEDSAMYFCASSVSLLNEQFFGPGTRLTVL.

Only a few counts were recorded for this clonotype. With a much larger clone just one base away, this may be a read error. The rearrangement joins TRBV5-1 to TRBJ2-3, with 8 nucleotides matching TRBD2. V lost 3 bases to trimming and J lost 2 bases; unmatched junction nucleotides: 8. From germline, CDR1 is SGHRS and CDR2 YFSETQ. This CDR3 spans 16 amino acids. CDR3 sequence: CASSSGTRGITDTQYF. CDR3 coding DNA: TGCGCCAGCAGCTCGGGGACTAGGGGGATCACAGATACGCAGTATTTT.

This clonotype was observed at least ten times. This chain links TRBV3-1 with TRBJ2-2, with D unclear. Germline-derived CDR1 and CDR2 are LGHDT and YNNKEL (reference sequence). The V end lost 6 bases, the J end lost 8 bases, and 7 bases lay between the germline ends. CDR3 length: 11 residues. The CDR3 region is CASRFLGELFF. CDR3 coding DNA: TGTGCCAGCAGATTTTTGGGGGAGCTGTTTTTT.

V usage is TRBV7-3 and J usage is TRBJ2-5, with 14 bases lining up with TRBD2. V lost 5 bases, J lost 5 bases, and 7 bases stayed unmatched. CDR1 SGHTA and CDR2 FQGTGA come from the germline V gene. There are 16 residues in the CDR3. This CDR3 is CASSQTSGRAGETQYF. The CDR3 nucleotides are TGTGCCAGCAGCCAGACTAGCGGGAGGGCCGGCGAGACCCAGTACTTC. The whole variable domain, filled in from reference TRBV7-3 and TRBJ2-5, reads GAGVSQTPSNKVTEKGKYVELRCDPISGHTALYWYRQSLGQGPEFLIYFQGTGAADDSGLPNDRFFAVRPEGSVSTLKIQRTERGDSAVYLCASSQTSGRAGETQYFGPGTRLLVL.

As for this clonotype: A read error may produce the germline difference seen at one junction end. This chain connects TRBV30 to TRBJ1-3; unclear D gene. The CDR3 sequence is 15 residues long. The germline CDR1 and CDR2 sequences are GTSNPN and SVGIG (reference sequence). The CDR3 DNA sequence: TGTGCCTGGAGTGTATCACAGATCTCTGAAAACACCATATATTTT. Encoded protein: CAWSVSQISENTIYF.

In this sample, this clonotype turned up many times. This chain joins TRBV7-3 and TRBJ1-1; unclear D gene. This CDR3 has 13 amino acids. Trimming pared 5 bases from V and 1 base from J, leaving 8 bases between. The germline V gene encodes CDR1 SGHTA and CDR2 FQGTGA. The CDR3 protein is CASSPGGNTEAFF. CDR3 DNA: TGTGCCAGCAGCCCTGGAGGGAACACTGAAGCTTTCTTT.

This clonotype turned up a few times. V and J are TRBV5-1 and TRBJ2-1; TRBD1 or TRBD2 may be the D gene (5 bases each). The CDR3 is 14 residues long. The germline V and J ends were trimmed by 1 base and 5 bases, with 10 bases remaining between them. Germline-derived CDR1 and CDR2 are SGHRS and YFSETQ. CDR3 sequence reads: CASSLRGEHNEQFF. The CDR3 DNA follows: TGCGCCAGCAGCTTGCGAGGGGAGCACAATGAGCAGTTCTTC. The full variable domain, in which reference TRBV5-1 and TRBJ2-1 provide the parts outside the CDR3, is KAGVTQTPRYLIKTRGQQVTLSCSPISGHRSVSWYQQTPGQGLQFLFEYFSETQRNKGNFPGRFSGRQFSNSRSEMNVSTLELGDSALYLCASSLRGEHNEQFFGPGTRLTVL.

The chain recombines TRBV4-2 with TRBJ2-1, with 9 positions matching TRBD2. This CDR3 spans 15 amino acids. Germline V CDR1 and CDR2: LGHNA, YNFKEQ. Germline trimming cut 4 bases from V and 7 bases from J; bases unmatched to any gene: 8. CDR3 coding DNA: TGTGCCAGCAGCCTGGGACTAGCCGTGAGGAATGAGCAGTTCTTC. Translated: CASSLGLAVRNEQFF.

Only a few counts were recorded for this clonotype. The chain employs TRBV6-1 and TRBJ2-1; D may match TRBD1 or TRBD2 (5 bases each). This CDR3 spans 15 amino acids. V was shortened by 2 bases and J by 9 bases, with 17 bases between the two germline ends. CDR1 and CDR2 from the germline V gene are MNHNS and SASEGT. DNA for the CDR3: TGTGCCAGCAGTGAACACGACGGTCGTGGGGGTGAGCAGTTCTTC. Protein product: CASSEHDGRGGEQFF.

At least ten counts were recorded for this clonotype. CDR3 protein: CASKGLADTYNEQFF. In nucleotides, the CDR3 is TGTGCCAGCAAAGGACTAGCGGACACCTACAATGAGCAGTTCTTC. The chain links TRBV5-6 to TRBJ2-1; 10 bases map to TRBD2. V lost 6 bases and J lost 2; bases outside the gene matches: 5. Germline V lookup: CDR1 SGHDT, CDR2 YYEEEE. The CDR3 runs 15 residues.

At least ten counts were recorded for this clonotype. This chain connects TRBV20-1 to TRBJ2-5, with 10 nucleotides matching TRBD1. Trimming removed 1 base from V and 2 bases from J; junction bases left unmatched: 7. This CDR3 has 16 residues. The V gene's germline CDR1 is DFQATT and CDR2 SNEGSKA (reference sequence). The CDR3 DNA sequence: TGCAGTGCTAGAGTGATTGGGACAGGGGATCAAGAGACCCAGTACTTC. Translation: CSARVIGTGDQETQYF.

This clonotype was recorded many times. The V call is TRBV7-9, the J call TRBJ2-7, with no clear D. The CDR3 has 13 amino acids. Germline CDR1 and CDR2: SEHNR and FQNEAQ (reference sequence). The ends were cut back, 3 bases at V and 9 bases at J, with 15 bases in the middle. The CDR3 region is CASSFLETTGQYF. CDR3 coding DNA: TGTGCCAGCAGCTTTCTAGAAACGACGGGGCAGTACTTC.

This clonotype occurred a few times. The rearrangement uses TRBV4-1 and TRBJ1-4; perhaps TRBD1 as D (6 bases). Trimming left V 5 bases short and J 0 bases short, with 16 bases between. The germline V gene has CDR1 MGHRA and CDR2 YSYEKL. The CDR3 loop spans 17 amino acids. CDR3 residues: CASSLPGQTATNEKLFF. The CDR3 DNA sequence: TGCGCCAGCAGCTTACCGGGACAAACTGCAACTAATGAAAAACTGTTTTTT.